The present entry profiles one T cell receptor (beta chain) with its context. Its antigen is still unknown. The input lacks base qualities; no much larger clone sits a single base away. This same CDR3 is encoded by further DNA sequences in the sample. This sample is drawn from a study of shared clonotypes between healthy human individuals (dated by TCRdb to 2018 to 2020). Background on the whole study: The cohort comprised a couple of women and a few men aged 18 to 49 years. For each donor, CD4 naive and CD4 memory were each run on three plates, CD8 naive on two plates, and CD8 memory on one plate. Blood TCR repertoires of about five healthy adults were deeply sequenced to estimate repertoire size and the extent of clonotype sharing between individuals. Between about 0.8 and 8.9 billion PBMCs per donor were obtained by leukapheresis. To increase sequencing depth and limit assay-specific biases, TCR repertoire library preparation and sequencing were carried out by different laboratories using diverse techniques.

The donors were healthy, HIV-negative adults with no recently reported acute infections or vaccinations. Only Caucasian adults living in Nashville, Tennessee, USA were represented among the donors. Magnetic negative selection was used to enrich CD4+ T cells, after which naive cells were positively selected on CD45RA and the negative fraction became the memory subset. Blood was collected by leukapheresis, and PBMCs were isolated by Ficoll-Histopaque density gradient centrifugation and then cryopreserved in liquid nitrogen vapor phase. Analytical flow cytometry was used to check the purity and quantity of each magnetically sorted T cell population. From each sorted fraction, genomic DNA was isolated and quantified by UV absorbance on a Nanodrop 2000c. Trimming removed 1 base from V and 5 bases from J, leaving 9 bases between the germline ends. The CDR3 holds 13 amino acids from the cysteine to the phenylalanine. Solely the CDR3 DNA is kept, with 39 bases framed from the first base. The germline V gene (reference sequence) sets CDR1 to SGHNT and CDR2 to YYREEE.

Overall study results and their limits: Rarefaction of sorted-subset datasets indicated incomplete sequencing despite the large sequencing depth. Compared with non-shared clonotypes, clonotypes shared by all four sorted-subset donors had higher generation probabilities. Estimated clonotype richness was generally larger for naive than for memory subsets. Sampling was limited to blood, and TCR repertoires in tissue likely differ from TCR repertoires in blood. Pairwise subsampling led to the expectation that sequencing depth would affect the degree of clonotype sharing among donors. Across four donors, approximately 5% of naive CD4, roughly 3.5% of naive CD8, under 2.5% of memory CD4, and 0.4% of memory CD8 clonotypes were shared. The small number of donors limited the genetic and exposure-history diversity represented.

Using the deep immunoSEQ assay, multiplex PCR amplified TCR CDR3 regions from genomic DNA. Genomic DNA extracted from each cell subset was distributed evenly over all wells of several immunoSEQ 96-well plates, and each plate served as one replicate. For sorted subsets, roughly 200 ng genomic DNA, equal to 30,000 to 35,000 T cell genomes, was loaded into each replicate PCR. Purified libraries were measured with a Qubit 3.0 fluorometer, size-checked on a Bioanalyzer 2100, and measured again with the KAPA Library Quantification kit. Each immunoSEQ 96-well plate was sequenced on its own single-read 150-cycle Illumina NextSeq 550 flow cell. The original methods were these. Because the immunoSEQ output included only junctional sequences and no quality scores, the filtering could not be the same as the filtering used for full-length reads. Sequences were annotated with PyIR, a Python wrapper for IgBLAST v1.9, using IMGT germline references to assign V/J genes and CDR3. Reads were filtered out if the reads had weak V/J assignments (E-value above 1e-6), no CDR3, stop codons, out-of-frame junctions, or ambiguous translated residues. V3J clonotypes were defined as sequences sharing the same inferred V gene, J gene, and CDR3 amino acid sequence. Percentage overlap between repertoires was computed as shared unique clonotypes divided by the size of the smaller repertoire. Three approaches were used to assess repertoire richness: RTK rarefaction, the Chao1 estimator, and Recon v2.1 estimates of unobserved clonotypes. OLGA was used to compute generation probabilities for all TCRbeta clonotypes that the gDNA method yielded from a handful of donors. TCRdb carries this immuneACCESS record with in-frame sequences only. Its versions omit some clonotypes, under half of them owing to an unresolved V gene in the studies checked, with the rest unexplained. The V and J calls and clone size are taken from that table; D and trimming were inferred from the DNA. The table for this sample lists fewer than 1.6 million clones; roughly 98.5% of them were counted only once. The ten largest clones represent roughly 0.36% of the sample.

Material: naive CD4+ T cells sorted from blood. The cell subset or site label of this sample denotes: CD45RA+ positively selected. The receptor comes from a man younger than 40 in good health. The chain is encoded by TRBV5-4 joined to TRBJ2-5; the D gene could be either TRBD1 or TRBD2, each agreeing at 6 bases. The CDR3 region has the sequence CASSLRRGETQYF. The nucleotide sequence reads TGTGCCAGCAGCTTGCGGAGGGGGGAGACCCAGTACTTC.